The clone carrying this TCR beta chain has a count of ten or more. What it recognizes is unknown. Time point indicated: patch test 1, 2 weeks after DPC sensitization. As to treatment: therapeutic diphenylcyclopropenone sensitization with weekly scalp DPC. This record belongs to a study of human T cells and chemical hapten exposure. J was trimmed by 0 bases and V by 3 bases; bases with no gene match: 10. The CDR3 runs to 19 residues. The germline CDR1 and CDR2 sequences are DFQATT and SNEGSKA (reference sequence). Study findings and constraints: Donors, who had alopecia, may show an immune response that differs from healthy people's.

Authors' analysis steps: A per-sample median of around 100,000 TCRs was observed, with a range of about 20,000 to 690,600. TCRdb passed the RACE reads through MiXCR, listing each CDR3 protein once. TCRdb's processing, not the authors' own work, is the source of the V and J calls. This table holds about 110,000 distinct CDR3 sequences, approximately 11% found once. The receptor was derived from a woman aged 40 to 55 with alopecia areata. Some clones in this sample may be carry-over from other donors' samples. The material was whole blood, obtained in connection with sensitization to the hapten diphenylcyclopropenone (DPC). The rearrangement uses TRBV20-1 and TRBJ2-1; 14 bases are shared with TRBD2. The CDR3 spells CSASTRLAGGKSSYNEQFF. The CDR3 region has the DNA TGCAGTGCTAGTACCCGACTAGCGGGAGGGAAGAGCTCCTACAATGAGCAGTTCTTC.